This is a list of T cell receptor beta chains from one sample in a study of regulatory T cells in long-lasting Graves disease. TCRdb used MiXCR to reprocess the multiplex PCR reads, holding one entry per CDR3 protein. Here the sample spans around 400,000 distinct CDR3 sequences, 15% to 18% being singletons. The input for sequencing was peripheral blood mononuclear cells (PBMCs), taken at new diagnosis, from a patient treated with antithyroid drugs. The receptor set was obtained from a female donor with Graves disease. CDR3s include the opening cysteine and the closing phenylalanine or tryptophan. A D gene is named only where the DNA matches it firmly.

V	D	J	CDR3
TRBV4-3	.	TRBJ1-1	CASSRTDRNTEAFF
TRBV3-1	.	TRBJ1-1	CASSLTLKTEAFF
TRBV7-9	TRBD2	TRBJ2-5	CASSPSGGHGETQYF
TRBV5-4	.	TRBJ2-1	CASSFRDNEQFF
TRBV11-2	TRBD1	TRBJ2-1	CASKVQGAYEQFF
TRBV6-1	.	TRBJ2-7	CASGYPYEQYF
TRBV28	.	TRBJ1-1	CASRSVSTEAFF
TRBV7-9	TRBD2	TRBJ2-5	CASSLALAGGSQYF
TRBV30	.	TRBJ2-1	CAWSPLNREQFF
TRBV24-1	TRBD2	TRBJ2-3	CATSETGLAGVRGYHTDTQYF
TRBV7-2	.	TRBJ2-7	CASSLRRGTAPTYLRAFPSQYF
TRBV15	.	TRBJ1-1	CATSGRGRGTEAFF
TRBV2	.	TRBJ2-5	CASSGDPRQETQYF
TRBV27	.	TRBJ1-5	CASSYDGGNQPQHF
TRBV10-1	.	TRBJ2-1	CASSSNRIQPGGLLNNEQFF
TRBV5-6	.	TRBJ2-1	CASSPGNRVVDEQFF
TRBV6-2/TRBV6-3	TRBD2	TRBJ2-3	CASRLASPGGADTQYF
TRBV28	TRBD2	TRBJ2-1	CASSFVLAENNEQFF
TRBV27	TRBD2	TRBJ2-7	CASSPSGLAASYEQYF
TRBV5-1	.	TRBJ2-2	CASSGAGAAGTGELFF
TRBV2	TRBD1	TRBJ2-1	CASSEEGALDNEQFF
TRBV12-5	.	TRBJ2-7	CASGLVIGGKLSYEQYF
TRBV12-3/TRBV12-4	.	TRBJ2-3	CASSPARGWGGTDTQYF
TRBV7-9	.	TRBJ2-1	CASSPLGGHNEQFF
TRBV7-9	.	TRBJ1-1	CASSFALPNTEAFF
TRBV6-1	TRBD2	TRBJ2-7	CASSARTSGSSYEQYF
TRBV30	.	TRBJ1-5	CAWSTRESEPQHF
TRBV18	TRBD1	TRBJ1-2	CASSPAGTGNYGYTF
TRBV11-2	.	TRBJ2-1	CASSLAPWGRVNNEQFF
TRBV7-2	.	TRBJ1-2	CASSGGANYGYTF
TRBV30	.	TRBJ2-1	CAWKNNEQFF
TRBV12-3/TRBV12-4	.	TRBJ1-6	CASSLELMYSPLHF
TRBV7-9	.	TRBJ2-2	CASRREGDTGELFF
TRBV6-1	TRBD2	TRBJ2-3	CATTSGGTDTQYF
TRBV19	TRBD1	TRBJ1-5	CASSPGTEYSNQPQHF
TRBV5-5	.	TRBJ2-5	CASSLRGIVKETQYF
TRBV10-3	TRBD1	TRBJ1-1	CAISESSGGYTEAFF
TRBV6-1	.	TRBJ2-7	CASSARQGGSYEQYF
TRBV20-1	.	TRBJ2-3	CSARPLDTDTQYF
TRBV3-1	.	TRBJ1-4	CASSQGAAGGEKLFF